The clone carrying this T cell receptor (beta chain) was observed once. Its antigen is still unknown. CD45RA+ naive and CD45RA-negative memory subsets were separated from CD4+ cells. Authors' methods: Junction-only sequences produced by ImmunoSEQ had no quality scores, so filtering differed. Using immunoSEQ multiplex PCR, the repertoire was profiled, and TCRdb retains in-frame clones only, with some absent. That table is the source of V, J and clone size, and D and trimming were worked out from the DNA. The data contain 600,000 to 800,000 clones, roughly 72% of them singletons. Trimming at V came to 4 bases and at J to 11 bases, leaving 11 bases not matched to a gene. Germline V gene data show CDR1 as SGHTS and CDR2 as YDEGEE. The CDR3 extends over 14 amino acids. This sample was included in a study of shared clonotypes between healthy human individuals. Overall study context: Contributing individuals were two females and three males aged 18 to 49. The study's findings and limits: Only blood samples were collected, and tissue repertoires likely differ.

This receptor was identified in a woman aged 30 to 39 in good health. Sequenced input: memory CD4+ T cells sorted from blood. Subset described: CD45RA-negative fraction. The rearrangement links TRBV5-8 to TRBJ2-4, with TRBD2 matching 8 bases. CDR3 in amino acids: CASSGGAGGRFQYF. The CDR3 coding sequence is TGTGCCAGCAGCGGAGGTGCGGGAGGTCGCTTTCAGTACTTC.